This TCR beta chain was profiled in a study of cytomegalovirus exposure and HLA in healthy donors. Study at large: There were 65 million to 85 million unique TCRs (from HLA-typed donors) in an early data release.

Regarding the study as a whole: Likely technical artifact: a cluster of highly shared sequence variants.

This clone has just one count. Its target is not known. Distinct nucleotide sequences in the sample also encode this CDR3. It was with 60 Vbeta and 13 Jbeta primers that the PCR ran. TCRdb's table, derived via immunoSEQ multiplex PCR, lists solely in-frame clones and lacks some. The table lists roughly 190,000 clones, about four fifths of them singletons, with 1.7% in the top ten. Germline CDR1 reads MNHEY; CDR2 reads SVGAGI. This CDR3 has 14 residues. With 1 base removed from V and 2 bases from J, the gap between germline ends came to 8 bases. This receptor was identified in a woman between 18 and 30 years old in good health and CMV-seronegative. V and J are TRBV6-5 and TRBJ2-5; maybe TRBD1 (5 bases). Sample: PBMCs. CDR3 coding DNA: TGTGCCAGCAGTTACTGGCAGGGTCAAGAGACCCAGTACTTC. Translated, it gives CASSYWQGQETQYF.